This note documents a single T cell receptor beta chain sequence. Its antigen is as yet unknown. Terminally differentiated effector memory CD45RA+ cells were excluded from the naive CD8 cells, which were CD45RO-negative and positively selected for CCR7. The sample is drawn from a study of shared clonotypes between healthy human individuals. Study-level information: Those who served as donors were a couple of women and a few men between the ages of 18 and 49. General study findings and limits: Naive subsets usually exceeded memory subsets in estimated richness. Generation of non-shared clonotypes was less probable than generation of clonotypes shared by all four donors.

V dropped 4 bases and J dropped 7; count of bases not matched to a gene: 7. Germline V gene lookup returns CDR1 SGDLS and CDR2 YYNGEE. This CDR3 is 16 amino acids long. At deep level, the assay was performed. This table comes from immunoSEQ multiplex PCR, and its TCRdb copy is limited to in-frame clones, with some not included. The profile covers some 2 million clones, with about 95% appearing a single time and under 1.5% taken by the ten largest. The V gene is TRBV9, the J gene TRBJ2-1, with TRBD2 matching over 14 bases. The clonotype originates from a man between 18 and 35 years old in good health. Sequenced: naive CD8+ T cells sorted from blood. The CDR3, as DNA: TGTGCCAGCAGCCTCGGGACTAGCGGGAGAGGGAATGAGCAGTTCTTC. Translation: CASSLGTSGRGNEQFF.